This T cell receptor (beta chain) was identified in a study of blood T cell repertoires in COVID-19. In the original workflow: Reference gene primers were amplified, and this amplification served to estimate nucleated cell counts. Clones were sequenced by immunoSEQ multiplex PCR, and TCRdb holds only the in-frame ones, with some missing. D and trimming were read from the DNA, whereas the V and J calls and clone size are those reported in that table. The table lists tens of thousands of clones, approximately 87% of them singletons. The germline V gene encodes CDR1 MGHRA and CDR2 YSYEKL. The CDR3 totals 17 residues. J was trimmed by 4 bases and V by 8 bases; bases with no gene match: 15.

Source material: peripheral blood. The rearrangement uses TRBV4-1 and TRBJ1-5; the match to TRBD1 covers 9 bases. This receptor was taken from a woman in her seventies with acute or convalescent COVID-19. The CDR3 region is CASSPRAQGAGNQPQHF. CDR3 DNA: TGCGCCAGCTCTCCGAGGGCACAGGGGGCAGGTAATCAGCCCCAGCATTTT.